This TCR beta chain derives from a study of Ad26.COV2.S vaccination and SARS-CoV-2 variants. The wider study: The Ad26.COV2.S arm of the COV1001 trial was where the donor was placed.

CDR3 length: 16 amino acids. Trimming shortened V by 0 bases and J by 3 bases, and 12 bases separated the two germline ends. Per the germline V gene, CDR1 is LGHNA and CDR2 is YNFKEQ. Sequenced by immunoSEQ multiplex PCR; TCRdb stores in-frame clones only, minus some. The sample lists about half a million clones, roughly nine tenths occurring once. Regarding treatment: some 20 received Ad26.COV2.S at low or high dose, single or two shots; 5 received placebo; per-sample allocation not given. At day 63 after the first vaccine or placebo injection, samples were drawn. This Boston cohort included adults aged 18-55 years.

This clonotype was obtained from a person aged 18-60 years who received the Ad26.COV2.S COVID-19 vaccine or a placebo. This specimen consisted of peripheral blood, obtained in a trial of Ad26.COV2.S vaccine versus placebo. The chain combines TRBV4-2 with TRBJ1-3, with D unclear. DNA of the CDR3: TGTGCCAGCAGCCAAGAAAAGTCCGGCGGTGGAAACACCATATATTTT. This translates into CASSQEKSGGGNTIYF.